The text below deals with one T cell receptor (beta chain). Its antigen is not known. At one end the junction does not follow the germline gene, possibly because of a read error. This record belongs to a study of shared clonotypes between healthy human individuals. Study-level background: CD4 naive and CD4 memory each took three plates per donor, while CD8 naive took two and CD8 memory one.

The study, taken as a whole, reports: The low donor count limited represented genetic and exposure-history diversity.

From germline, CDR1 is SSHAT and CDR2 FNYEAQ (reference sequence). The CDR3 totals 15 residues. Sorted subsets were amplified in replicate PCRs using 200 ng DNA, around 30,000 T cell genomes. Method: immunoSEQ multiplex PCR; TCRdb's copy keeps in-frame clones and lacks some. This sample yields more than 550,000 clones, of which roughly 87% are seen a single time; about a third belongs to the top ten. This receptor was obtained from a man aged 18 to 30 in good health. Some clones in this sample may be carry-over from other donors' samples. The chain joins TRBV7-7 to TRBJ2-5; D remains ambiguous. The source material was memory CD8+ T cells from PBMCs. Subset defined: CD45RO+ cells pooled with CCR7-negative TemRA cells. The CDR3, as DNA: TGTGCCAGCAGCTTAGGCCGGGCCCTCAAGGAGACTCAGTACTTC. Protein product: CASSLGRALKETQYF.